Each of the 14 T cell receptor beta chains below was sequenced from the same sample in a study of long-term antiretroviral therapy in people with HIV. Sequencing relied on immunoSEQ assay v3.0, run at survey level. Repertoires were generated with immunoSEQ multiplex PCR, while TCRdb's copy carries only in-frame clones and drops some. The sample yields under 30,000 clones, around 79% seen once. The sample here was unsorted PBMCs, taken 2.1 years after starting antiretroviral therapy. The receptors were sampled from a man between 25 and 39 years old with HIV.

This clone was seen just once. The chain carries TRBV5-1 and TRBJ2-1, with TRBD2 identical over 8 bases. CDR3 length: 14 residues. V lost 0 bases to trimming and J lost 7 bases; unmatched junction nucleotides: 3. Germline CDR1 SGHRS, CDR2 YFSETQ. Here the CDR3 reads CASSLALAGNEQFF. In DNA form, the CDR3 reads TGCGCCAGCAGCTTGGCCCTAGCGGGTAATGAGCAGTTCTTC.

In this sample, this clone turned up once. The chain uses TRBV18 and TRBJ1-3, with 9 bases fitting TRBD1. There are 16 residues in the CDR3. Per the germline V gene, CDR1 is KGHSH and CDR2 is LQKENI. J lost 3 bases, V lost 2 bases, and 5 bases had no gene match. DNA of the CDR3: TGTGCCAGCTCACCAGCGGGGACAGGGCTTGGAAACACCATATATTTT. The encoded protein is CASSPAGTGLGNTIYF.

The V and J genes are TRBV19 and TRBJ2-7; the match to TRBD1 covers 8 bases. Germline V gene lookup returns CDR1 LNHDA and CDR2 SQIVND (reference sequence). V was pared by 5 bases and J by 2 bases, with 8 bases of the junction left unmatched. This CDR3 has 15 residues. CDR3 nucleotide sequence: TGTGCCAGTAGTGAGGGGACAGGACAAACCTACGAGCAGTACTTC. Its protein product is CASSEGTGQTYEQYF.

The chain is built from TRBV5-1 and TRBJ2-7; D not resolved. Trimming took 1 base from V and 6 from J, leaving 8 bases between them. Germline lookup yields CDR1 SGHRS and CDR2 YFSETQ. This CDR3 region has 12 residues. CDR3 sequence reads: CASSLSVGEQYF. The DNA of the CDR3 is TGCGCCAGCAGCTTGTCCGTGGGCGAGCAGTACTTC.

The sample holds one count of this clone. V is TRBV2 and J is TRBJ2-1, with TRBD1 identical over 8 bases. Germline lookup yields CDR1 SNHLY and CDR2 FYNNEI. With 7 bases clipped from V and 8 bases from J, the junction kept 10 bases outside the gene matches. The CDR3 contains 14 residues. CDR3 in amino acids: CASTSWPTGDEQFF. As DNA, the CDR3 is TGTGCCAGCACCTCTTGGCCGACAGGGGATGAGCAGTTCTTC.

This chain joins TRBV19 and TRBJ2-3; 11 bases fit TRBD2. V was pared by 2 bases and J by 0 bases, with 4 bases of the junction left unmatched. CDR1 is LNHDA, CDR2 SQIVND, per germline (reference sequence). The CDR3 length is 17 residues. The CDR3 nucleotides read TGTGCCAGTAGTATATCTAGCGGGGGGTATAGCACAGATACGCAGTATTTT. Protein sequence: CASSISSGGYSTDTQYF.

J is TRBJ2-7 and V is TRBV27, with TRBD1 matching over 8 bases. J was trimmed by 3 bases and V by 2 bases; bases with no gene match: 9. The CDR3 contains 16 residues. Germline lookup yields CDR1 MNHEY and CDR2 SMNVEV (reference sequence). The CDR3 is CASSLRVGGQDYEQYF. Here the CDR3 DNA reads TGTGCCAGCAGTTTACGGGTGGGGGGACAGGACTACGAGCAGTACTTC.

The chain joins TRBV18 to TRBJ1-3; a possible D gene is TRBD1 (6 bases). The germline gives CDR1 KGHSH, CDR2 LQKENI. This CDR3 contains 16 residues. The V and J ends lost 3 bases and 0 bases respectively, with 12 bases between them. The CDR3 DNA reads as TGTGCCAGCTCACCGCCGACAGGAGTCTCTGGAAACACCATATATTTT. It is translated as CASSPPTGVSGNTIYF.

V and J are TRBV30 and TRBJ2-7, with D possibly being TRBD2 (5 bases). The ends were cut back, 0 bases at V and 2 bases at J, with 17 bases in the middle. The CDR3 loop spans 16 amino acids. Germline CDR1 and CDR2: GTSNPN and SVGIG (reference sequence). This chain's CDR3 is CAWSVKGGTRTYEQYF. The CDR3 coding sequence is TGTGCCTGGAGTGTAAAAGGAGGAACCCGTACCTACGAGCAGTACTTC.

CDR3 loop: CASSSLQGILYEQYF. The DNA for the CDR3 is TGCGCCAGCAGCTCCCTCCAAGGGATCCTCTACGAGCAGTACTTC. The gene calls are TRBV5-1 and TRBJ2-7; D call uncertain. Trimming left V 3 bases short and J 3 bases short, with 16 bases between. The germline gives CDR1 SGHRS, CDR2 YFSETQ. This CDR3 region has 15 residues.

The gene calls are TRBV5-6 and TRBJ2-3, with D unclear. Germline V gene lookup returns CDR1 SGHDT and CDR2 YYEEEE. This CDR3 has 14 amino acids. The V gene lost 1 base and the J gene lost 2 bases, with 8 bases spanning the gap. The CDR3 sequence: CASSLSGSTDTQYF. CDR3 bases: TGTGCCAGCAGCTTGAGTGGTTCCACAGATACGCAGTATTTT.

This clone was seen more than once but under ten times. The chain couples TRBV2 to TRBJ2-7; tentatively, D is TRBD2 (5 bases). The CDR3 has 19 residues. The germline V and J ends were trimmed by 3 bases and 4 bases, with 28 bases remaining between them. In germline, CDR1 is SNHLY, CDR2 FYNNEI. The CDR3 DNA is TGTGCCAGCAGTGACCTTCTGGGAGCGCGGAACTCTATCCCGTACGAGCAGTACTTC. It translates to CASSDLLGARNSIPYEQYF.

This clone showed up just a few times. This rearrangement joins TRBV7-2 to TRBJ2-2, with TRBD1 as a possible D gene (6 bases). This CDR3 contains 15 residues. CDR1 and CDR2 from the germline V gene are SGHTA and FQGNSA. Between the trimmed V and J ends, which lost 1 base and 6 bases, there was a span of 12 bases. The CDR3 is CASSLGGTRAGELFF. The CDR3 region has the DNA TGTGCCAGCAGCTTAGGTGGGACACGCGCCGGGGAGCTGTTTTTT.

V is TRBV6-5 and J is TRBJ2-2; 8 bases match TRBD1. The CDR3 contains 15 residues. V was clipped by 4 bases and J by 0 bases; unmatched bases: 1. Per the germline V gene, CDR1 is MNHEY and CDR2 is SVGAGI. The CDR3 protein is CASSWGQANTGELFF. The CDR3 nucleotides read TGTGCCAGCAGTTGGGGACAGGCGAACACCGGGGAGCTGTTTTTT.